This TCR beta chain was recorded in a study of T-cell reconstitution after alpha-beta-depleted transplantation in children. Study results and caveats: There were reportedly several hundred expanded graft clones from which alpha-beta T cells came about two months after transplant. At one year after transplant, newly produced T cells mostly accounted for T-cell counts and diversity.

Germline CDR1 is MNHNS and CDR2 is SASEGT. Trimming took off 6 bases at V and 10 bases at J, with 19 bases between the two ends. The CDR3 has 14 residues. To note about this clonotype: The antigen is undetermined.

Preparation of the TCRbeta library involved a method that used unique molecular identifiers. MiXCR, applied by TCRdb to the PCR reads, yields one record per CDR3 protein. Of about 580,000 distinct CDR3 sequences listed, 20% to 25% are singletons. The clonotype originates from a boy under two years old who had a stem cell transplant for acute myeloid leukemia, so the T cells may come from the graft donor. The source was PBMCs, mostly from graft donor cells, collected 360 days after TCRalphabeta/CD19-depleted stem cell transplant. The chain carries TRBV6-1 and TRBJ2-1; D possibly corresponds to TRBD2 (7 bases). DNA of the CDR3: TGTGCCAGCAGCTCAAACGAGGGGGGGGCGGAGCAGTTCTTC. It codes for CASSSNEGGAEQFF.